This passage covers 25 T cell receptor beta chains from one sample sequenced in a study of blood T cell repertoires in COVID-19. TCRdb's copy holds only in-frame clones and misses some; the assay was immunoSEQ multiplex PCR. The sample records a few hundred thousand clones, almost 90% being singletons. What was sequenced was peripheral blood. These receptors were collected from a middle-aged woman with COVID-19, enrolled during active disease.

The V and J genes are TRBV5-1 and TRBJ1-4, with TRBD1 identical over 8 bases. Germline trimming cut 4 bases from V and 5 bases from J; bases unmatched to any gene: 7. Germline values: CDR1 SGHRS, CDR2 YFSETQ. This CDR3 region has 15 residues. CDR3 nucleotides: TGCGCCAGCAGCGGGCAGGGGGCGGTAAATGAAAAACTGTTTTTT. Protein: CASSGQGAVNEKLFF.

The V call is TRBV9, the J call TRBJ1-2; the match to TRBD1 covers 7 bases. CDR3 length: 14 amino acids. With 4 bases clipped from V and 4 bases from J, the junction kept 7 bases outside the gene matches. The V gene's germline CDR1 is SGDLS and CDR2 YYNGEE. The CDR3 sequence is CASSKGQRLYGYTF. Written as DNA, the CDR3 is TGTGCCAGCAGCAAGGGACAGCGCCTCTATGGCTACACCTTC.

This clone was picked up one time. The CDR3 nucleotides read TGCGCCAGCAGCTCACTTCTTACAGGGATGAACACTGAAGCTTTCTTT. Translation: CASSSLLTGMNTEAFF. The chain links TRBV5-1 to TRBJ1-1; TRBD1 is a possible D gene (6 bases). Germline V gene sequence: CDR1 SGHRS, CDR2 YFSETQ. The CDR3 sequence is 16 residues long. V dropped 3 bases and J dropped 0 bases, with 15 bases sitting between them.

The chain employs TRBV12-3 or TRBV12-4 and TRBJ1-6; D remains unclear. The CDR3 extends over 12 amino acids. V lost 5 bases and J lost 9, with 8 bases in between. CDR3 DNA sequence: TGTGCCAGCAGTATGCCAGGTTCACCCCTCCACTTT. Translating it yields CASSMPGSPLHF.

This chain joins TRBV6-5 and TRBJ1-5; no definite D call. This CDR3 region has 15 residues. V lost 0 bases, J lost 5 bases, and 11 bases lay in between. Germline V gene lookup returns CDR1 MNHEY and CDR2 SVGAGI. In nucleotides, the CDR3 is TGTGCCAGCAGTTACTCGGGCGGGCGAGATCAGCCCCAGCATTTT. It codes for CASSYSGGRDQPQHF.

This chain uses TRBV18 with TRBJ2-1, with TRBD2 identical over 11 bases. Germline V lookup: CDR1 KGHSH, CDR2 LQKENI. Losses at the gene ends were 6 bases for V and 10 bases for J; bases not matched to a gene: 11. The CDR3 runs 15 residues. CDR3 in amino acids: CASSPSGGTTGEQFF. DNA for the CDR3: TGTGCCAGCTCTCCTAGCGGGGGGACCACCGGCGAGCAGTTCTTC.

This rearrangement joins TRBV28 to TRBJ1-5, with D perhaps matching TRBD1 (5 bases). The CDR3 is made up of 15 amino acids. Per germline, CDR1 MDHEN and CDR2 SYDVKM. Trimming shortened V by 3 bases and J by 5 bases, and 14 bases separated the two germline ends. The CDR3: CASSLNQGRYQPQHF. In nucleotides, the CDR3 is TGTGCCAGCAGTTTGAATCAGGGCCGCTATCAGCCCCAGCATTTT.

The chain uses TRBV9 and TRBJ1-6; D is unresolved. V was trimmed by 5 bases and J by 10 bases, leaving 16 bases between them. The CDR3 extends over 14 amino acids. Germline V gene sequence: CDR1 SGDLS, CDR2 YYNGEE. The CDR3, as DNA: TGTGCCAGCAGACGGGAGGCTCAAGGCTCACCCCTCCACTTT. Encoded protein: CASRREAQGSPLHF.

This rearrangement joins TRBV7-9 to TRBJ1-1; no reliable D call. Between the trimmed V and J ends, which lost 2 bases and 7 bases, there was a span of 8 bases. Germline CDR1 SEHNR, CDR2 FQNEAQ (reference sequence). This CDR3 has 12 residues. The CDR3 region has the DNA TGTGCCAGCAGCTTAAGCGGCTTTGAAGCTTTCTTT. Translated, it gives CASSLSGFEAFF.

As to this clone: Other DNA variants within this sample encode the same CDR3. The chain combines TRBV5-1 with TRBJ1-1; tentative D call: TRBD1 (6 bases). V shed 0 bases and J shed 2 bases, with 8 bases lying between them. The V gene's germline CDR1 is SGHRS and CDR2 YFSETQ. This CDR3 comprises 14 residues. CDR3 amino acids: CASSLAGANTEAFF. In DNA, the CDR3 is TGCGCCAGCAGCTTGGCAGGGGCCAACACTGAAGCTTTCTTT.

The chain is built from TRBV19 and TRBJ1-2; D call uncertain. Germline V gene lookup returns CDR1 LNHDA and CDR2 SQIVND (reference sequence). This CDR3 comprises 12 residues. V was pared by 10 bases and J by 4 bases, with 13 bases between. Here the CDR3 reads CATLFSVYGYTF. The CDR3 DNA reads as TGTGCCACGTTATTCAGCGTCTATGGCTACACCTTC.

This clone was seen only once. This rearrangement joins TRBV28 to TRBJ1-5; D might be TRBD1 (5 bases). The CDR3 is made up of 14 amino acids. Trimming cost V 6 bases and J 6 bases, with 15 bases left between them. The V gene's germline CDR1 is MDHEN and CDR2 SYDVKM. Here the CDR3 DNA reads TGTGCCAGCAGCCCCTGGGGGGATAGTCAGCCCCAGCATTTT. This codes for CASSPWGDSQPQHF.

The chain combines TRBV7-9 with TRBJ2-1; 10 bases line up with TRBD1. J was trimmed by 7 bases and V by 5 bases; bases with no gene match: 8. CDR1 and CDR2 from the germline V gene are SEHNR and FQNEAQ (reference sequence). This CDR3 has 15 amino acids. CDR3: CASSPGQGVKNEQFF. In DNA form, the CDR3 reads TGTGCCAGCAGCCCAGGACAGGGGGTCAAAAATGAGCAGTTCTTC.

The V and J genes are TRBV6-6 and TRBJ1-2; TRBD1 agrees at 7 bases. Germline V gene data show CDR1 as MNHNY and CDR2 as SVGAGI (reference sequence). There are 14 residues in the CDR3. V lost 6 bases, J lost 4 bases, and 8 bases stayed unmatched. This CDR3 reads CASSTRGQIYGYTF. The CDR3 coding sequence is TGTGCCAGCAGCACTAGGGGACAGATCTATGGCTACACCTTC.

The chain is built from TRBV28 and TRBJ1-5; TRBD1 matches at 9 bases. The junction had 4 bases not matched to a gene; V was cut back by 5 bases and J by 5 bases. The CDR3 is 14 residues long. Germline V gene data show CDR1 as MDHEN and CDR2 as SYDVKM. The CDR3: CASSTGGSYQPQHF. The CDR3 DNA reads as TGTGCCAGCAGTACAGGGGGCTCCTATCAGCCCCAGCATTTT.

The genes are TRBV4-1 and TRBJ1-5; no clear D. This CDR3 region has 15 residues. V lost 0 bases, J lost 7 bases, and 13 bases lay in between. The germline gives CDR1 MGHRA, CDR2 YSYEKL. The CDR3 here is CASSQEAGEEQPQHF. The CDR3 DNA is TGCGCCAGCAGCCAAGAAGCGGGAGAAGAACAGCCCCAGCATTTT.

Regarding this clone: An end of the junction does not agree with germline; a read error may underlie this. This chain connects TRBV27 to TRBJ1-4, with 8 bases aligning to TRBD1. The CDR3 is made up of 17 amino acids. The germline gives CDR1 MNHEY, CDR2 SMNVEV (reference sequence). CDR3 nucleotides: TGTGCCAGCAGTTTTCTTCCGGGACAGGCTCAGAAGGAAAAGCTGTTTTTT. Translation gives CASSFLPGQAQKEKLFF.

In DNA, the CDR3 is TGCGCCAGCAGCCCCGGACTAGCGGGGGGCGGTAATGCAGATACGCAGTATTTT. It encodes CASSPGLAGGGNADTQYF. The chain combines TRBV5-1 with TRBJ2-3; 14 bases fit TRBD2. The V segment lost 4 bases and the J segment 4 bases; nucleotides outside the gene matches: 11. The CDR3 runs to 18 residues. Germline V lookup: CDR1 SGHRS, CDR2 YFSETQ.

V and J are TRBV11-1 and TRBJ1-4, with D maybe TRBD1 (6 bases). The V gene lost 4 bases and the J gene lost 8 bases, with 17 bases spanning the gap. The CDR3 runs 15 residues. Germline V gene lookup returns CDR1 SGHAT and CDR2 FQDESV (reference sequence). The DNA for the CDR3 is TGTGCCAGCAGCTCCCGGACAGAAAGAGGAGAAAAACTGTTTTTT. Protein product: CASSSRTERGEKLFF.

This chain joins TRBV15 and TRBJ2-3; 11 bases agree with TRBD1. With V trimmed by 0 bases and J by 3 bases, 2 bases remained unmatched. Germline assignment: CDR1 LNHNV and CDR2 YYDKDF (reference sequence). The CDR3 has 16 residues. This CDR3 reads CATSRDRDRGTDTQYF. The CDR3 region has the DNA TGTGCCACCAGCAGAGATCGGGACAGGGGGACAGATACGCAGTATTTT.

This clone occurred once. The chain carries TRBV6-5 and TRBJ1-5; possibly TRBD1 for D (6 bases). Germline V gives CDR1 MNHEY, CDR2 SVGAGI. V lost 0 bases and J 7 bases, leaving 10 bases between the germline ends. This CDR3 is built from 14 residues. The CDR3 DNA reads as TGTGCCAGCAGTTACTCGGGGGGGGGCCAGCCCCAGCATTTT. It codes for CASSYSGGGQPQHF.

A single count supports this clone. V gene TRBV20-1 combines with J gene TRBJ1-5; the match to TRBD1 covers 8 bases. The germline V gene has CDR1 DFQATT and CDR2 SNEGSKA (reference sequence). Trimming at V came to 3 bases and at J to 3 bases, leaving 10 bases not matched to a gene. CDR3 size: 16 residues. The CDR3 spells CSASLQGARVNQPQHF. For the CDR3, the DNA is TGCAGTGCTAGTTTGCAGGGGGCGCGGGTCAATCAGCCCCAGCATTTT.

The chain is built from TRBV27 and TRBJ1-2; TRBD1 might be the D (6 bases). Germline V gene sequence: CDR1 MNHEY, CDR2 SMNVEV (reference sequence). The length of the CDR3 is 17 residues. V gave up 1 base and J gave up 0 bases, with 15 bases separating them. CDR3 sequence: CASSLWGRGSANYGYTF. DNA of the CDR3: TGTGCCAGCAGTTTATGGGGCAGGGGTTCAGCTAACTATGGCTACACCTTC.

This sequence joins TRBV10-1 and TRBJ1-5; D remains unclear. V was trimmed by 0 bases and J by 1 base, leaving 16 bases between them. This CDR3 has 18 residues. Germline V gene data show CDR1 as WNHNN and CDR2 as SYGVQD (reference sequence). CDR3 protein: CASSESTRGFGSNQPQHF. The CDR3 bases are TGCGCCAGCAGTGAGTCGACTCGAGGGTTTGGGAGCAATCAGCCCCAGCATTTT.

V and J are TRBV24-1 and TRBJ1-5; D possibly corresponds to TRBD1 (6 bases). The V end lost 3 bases, the J end lost 1 base, and 9 bases lay between the germline ends. Germline values: CDR1 KGHDR, CDR2 SFDVKD. This CDR3 has 15 amino acids. Written as DNA, the CDR3 is TGTGCCACCAGTGATGGGAGGGGGAGCAATCAGCCCCAGCATTTT. Translating gives CATSDGRGSNQPQHF.